The next 8 T cell receptor beta chains were all read from a single sample in a study of cytomegalovirus exposure and HLA in healthy donors. The PCR employed 60 Vbeta primers together with 13 Jbeta primers. Using immunoSEQ multiplex PCR, the repertoire was profiled, and TCRdb retains in-frame clones only, with some absent. The repertoire holds 150,000 to 200,000 clones, 75% to 85% seen once, with 2.1% in the top ten. The sample comprised PBMCs. Every receptor here comes from a woman aged 18-30 years in good health and CMV-seropositive.

This chain uses TRBV4-3 with TRBJ1-1; D might be TRBD1 (5 bases). V was trimmed by 0 bases and J by 1 base, leaving 18 bases between them. The CDR3 covers 18 residues. CDR1 is LGHNA, CDR2 YSLEER, per germline. CDR3 sequence: CASSQDRIGAGWNTEAFF. CDR3 in DNA: TGCGCCAGCAGCCAAGACAGAATTGGGGCAGGCTGGAACACTGAAGCTTTCTTT.

This clone turned up a few times. V and J are TRBV11-3 and TRBJ1-1; no clear D. The CDR3 is 15 amino acids. Trimming left V 5 bases short and J 2 bases short, with 15 bases between. Germline V CDR1 and CDR2: SGHNT, YENEEA. The CDR3 reads CASSPDTNPNTEAFF. CDR3 nucleotides: TGTGCCAGCAGCCCCGACACCAACCCAAACACTGAAGCTTTCTTT.

The chain links TRBV30 to TRBJ1-5, with D possibly TRBD1 on 5 matching bases. Trimming took off 4 bases at V and 6 bases at J, with 13 bases between the two ends. The CDR3 runs 13 residues. Looked up from germline, CDR1 is GTSNPN and CDR2 is SVGIG (reference sequence). Here the CDR3 reads CAWTEGRGQPQHF. For the CDR3, the DNA is TGTGCCTGGACGGAGGGAAGGGGTCAGCCCCAGCATTTT.

In DNA form, the CDR3 reads TGCGCCAGCAGCTTCGAAGATTACTTTCAAGTGAACACTGAAGCTTTCTTT. Protein sequence: CASSFEDYFQVNTEAFF. The rearrangement joins TRBV5-1 to TRBJ1-1; D not resolved. CDR1 and CDR2 from the germline V gene are SGHRS and YFSETQ. The V end was cut by 2 bases, the J end by 0 bases, with 17 bases between. This CDR3 contains 17 residues.

The chain uses TRBV5-4 and TRBJ2-7; TRBD1 matches at 7 bases. J lost 2 bases, V lost 4 bases, and 6 bases had no gene match. CDR1 and CDR2 (germline): SGHNT, YYREEE (reference sequence). CDR3 length: 14 residues. The CDR3 loop reads CASSLDRSPYEQYV. Here the CDR3 DNA reads TGTGCCAGCAGCCTGGACAGGTCCCCCTACGAGCAGTACGTC.

The CDR3 is CASSLSPMTAYGYTF. CDR3 DNA sequence: TGCGCCAGCAGCTTGAGCCCAATGACAGCCTATGGCTACACCTTC. The chain links TRBV5-1 to TRBJ1-2; a weak D match, TRBD1 (5 bases). Per the germline V gene, CDR1 is SGHRS and CDR2 is YFSETQ. The CDR3 is 15 residues long. V lost 1 base and J 4 bases, leaving 14 bases between the germline ends.

The chain couples TRBV30 to TRBJ2-7, with 7 bases fitting TRBD1. This CDR3 has 13 amino acids. V lost 3 bases to trimming and J lost 3 bases; unmatched junction nucleotides: 5. Germline CDR1 and CDR2: GTSNPN and SVGIG (reference sequence). CDR3 protein: CAWSPPGGYEQYF. CDR3 nucleotide sequence: TGTGCCTGGAGCCCTCCAGGGGGCTACGAGCAGTACTTC.

The rearrangement links TRBV6-4 to TRBJ1-6, with D unclear. Germline assignment: CDR1 MRHNA and CDR2 SNTAGT. The V gene lost 3 bases and the J gene lost 6 bases, with 6 bases spanning the gap. The CDR3 has 13 residues. CDR3 DNA sequence: TGTGCCAGCAGTGAACAGACTAATTCACCCCTCCACTTT. Protein product: CASSEQTNSPLHF.